The sequence of this T cell receptor beta chain was determined in a study of T cell responses to AZD1222 COVID-19 vaccine. Study-wide findings and caveats: White British ancestry dominated among donors, who included more females, and clonal diversity was possibly underestimated. After the peak T cell response, and only then, were repertoires sampled. Two AZD1222 doses significantly raised spike-specific TCR breadth and depth over controls. A reported finding is that nearly half of spike-specific TCRs target unmutated variant regions.

Germline CDR1 SGHTA, CDR2 FQGNSA. This CDR3 is 14 amino acids long. V lost 2 bases and J 3 bases, leaving 11 bases between the germline ends. A note on this clone: The antigen is unknown.

TCRdb keeps only in-frame clones here, not all; method: immunoSEQ multiplex PCR. The sample consists of roughly 200,000 clones, just over 90% of them appearing once. This receptor was obtained from an adult who received the AZD1222 COVID-19 vaccine. The V and J genes are TRBV7-2 and TRBJ2-7; D gene uncertain. The sequencing used peripheral blood, collected 28 days after the second AZD1222 dose. The CDR3 nucleotides read TGTGCCAGCAGCTTAAGTGGTCAGAACTACGAGCAGTACTTC. Translation: CASSLSGQNYEQYF.